Given below is one TCR beta chain in context. Its matching antigen is unknown. The V end lost 0 bases, the J end lost 0 bases, and 7 bases lay between the germline ends. This CDR3 region has 15 residues. Germline CDR1 SGDLS, CDR2 YYNGEE. The entry originates in a study of T cells in localized non-small cell lung cancer. Whole-study findings and limits: Across samples, adjacent lung featured a median 57 of the top 100 tumor clones.

This table comes from immunoSEQ multiplex PCR, and its TCRdb copy is limited to in-frame clones, with some not included. This table holds about 77,000 clones, 88% found once. The receptor comes from a woman aged 40-69 years with stage I squamous cell lung carcinoma. The material sequenced was peripheral blood, taken before any cancer treatment. This chain connects TRBV9 to TRBJ1-3; D unresolved. In DNA, the CDR3 is TGTGCCAGCAGCGTAGAGGGCCACTCTGGAAACACCATATATTTT. Protein: CASSVEGHSGNTIYF. The whole variable domain, filled in from reference TRBV9 and TRBJ1-3, reads DSGVTQTPKHLITATGQRVTLRCSPRSGDLSVYWYQQSLDQGLQFLIQYYNGEERAKGNILERFSAQQFPDLHSELNLSSLELGDSALYFCASSVEGHSGNTIYFGEGSWLTVV.